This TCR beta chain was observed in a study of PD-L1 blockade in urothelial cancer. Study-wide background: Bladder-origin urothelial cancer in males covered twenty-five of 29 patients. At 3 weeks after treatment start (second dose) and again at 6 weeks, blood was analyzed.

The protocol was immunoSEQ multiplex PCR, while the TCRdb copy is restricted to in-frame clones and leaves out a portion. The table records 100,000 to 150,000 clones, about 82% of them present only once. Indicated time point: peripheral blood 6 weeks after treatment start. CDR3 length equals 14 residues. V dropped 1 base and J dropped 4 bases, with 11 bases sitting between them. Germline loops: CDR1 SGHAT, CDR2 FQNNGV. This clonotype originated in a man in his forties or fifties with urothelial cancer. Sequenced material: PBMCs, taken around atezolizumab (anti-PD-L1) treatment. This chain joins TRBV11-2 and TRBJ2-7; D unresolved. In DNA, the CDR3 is TGTGCCAGCAGCTTAGTCCAGGTCCGGTACGAGCAGTACTTC. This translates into CASSLVQVRYEQYF.